The present entry profiles one T cell receptor (beta chain) with its context. As yet, its antigen is unknown. Universal primer sites and UMIs were introduced during 5'RACE template-switching synthesis of TCR cDNA. TCRdb reprocessed the 5' RACE reads via MiXCR and lists one record per CDR3 protein. Among about 120,000 distinct CDR3 sequences listed, about 6.8% were seen once. These data come from a study of T cells after yellow fever vaccination. For the study at large: The fractions with low cell numbers were processed using SMART-Seq v4 Ultra Low Input.

Study-wide results and caveats: Clonotype sharing between CD4 and CD8 compartments was small. Clones from primary vaccination mostly reappeared after the booster (96% CD4, just over 85% CD8).

Trimming at V came to 5 bases and at J to 2 bases, leaving 11 bases not matched to a gene. The germline V gene encodes CDR1 KGHSH and CDR2 LQKENI. The CDR3 is 17 residues long. V usage is TRBV18 and J usage is TRBJ2-3, with 9 positions matching TRBD1. Here the sequenced sample was CD4+ T cells sorted from PBMCs, taken about 41 days after the first yellow fever vaccination. The sequence was collected from a man aged 18-30 years who received the YFV17D yellow fever vaccine. CDR3 coding DNA: TGTGCCAGCTCATCGACAGGGGGTTTTAGTTACACAGATACGCAGTATTTT. Protein sequence: CASSSTGGFSYTDTQYF.